This entry is about one T cell receptor (beta chain). Germline and junction disagree at one end, which may indicate a read error. This sample is drawn from a study of blood T cell repertoires in COVID-19. Study information: The origin of the acute and convalescent COVID-19 samples was the United States, Italy and Spain. Sources were T cells, B-cell-depleted T cells, or PBMCs; the material itself was cDNA or gDNA.

In germline, CDR1 is SGHTA, CDR2 FQGNSA. The CDR3 length is 12 residues. In the original workflow: From reference gene primer amplification, estimates of nucleated cell counts were derived. Profiling relied on immunoSEQ multiplex PCR, and the TCRdb table lists in-frame clones only, not all of them. V and J calls and clone size are as listed in that table; D and trimming were resolved from the DNA. The sample has nearly 35,000 clones; about 87% are singletons. The rearrangement uses TRBV7-2 and TRBJ1-2; D is undetermined. This clonotype was obtained from a human donor in a cohort sampled during active COVID-19. The specimen was peripheral blood. This CDR3 is CASSLMVQAAHF. The CDR3 coding sequence is TGTGCCAGCAGCTTAATGGTCCAGGCCGCTCACTTC.